These T cell receptor beta chains were read from a single sample in a study of cytomegalovirus exposure and HLA in healthy donors. Sequencing used immunoSEQ multiplex PCR; TCRdb keeps in-frame clones, though not all of them. This sample has over 200,000 clones; approximately 68% occur once, and the top ten carry under 2%. Sample: PBMCs. The receptors derive from a woman younger than 45 in good health and CMV-seronegative. CDR3s include the opening cysteine and the closing phenylalanine or tryptophan. The order of the fields is V gene, D gene, J gene, clone size, CDR3 DNA, CDR3 protein. The D gene is left open where the match is weak. Clone sizes are given selectively: once, few, many, or a class where the clone is expanded.

>TRBV19|TRBD2|TRBJ2-2|NA
TGTGGGTCGCGGGGGGGACTGAACACCGGGGAGCTGTTTTTT
CGSRGGLNTGELFF
>TRBV5-1|TRBD2|TRBJ2-5|NA
TGCGCCAGCAGGGCTAGCGGGAGGGCCACGGAGACCCAGTACTTC
CASRASGRATETQYF
>TRBV29-1|TRBD1|TRBJ1-1|NA
TGCAGCGTTGTCCGACAGGGCTCGGGGCTGGGCACTGAAGCTTTCTTT
CSVVRQGSGLGTEAFF
>TRBV11-3|NA|TRBJ2-2|NA
TGTGCCAGCAGCTTAGCGGGGGTTAACACCGGGGAGCTGTTTTTT
CASSLAGVNTGELFF
>TRBV12-5|TRBD2|TRBJ2-2|NA
TGTGCTAGTGGTTTGGTACTAGTAGCGGGGTACGCCGGGGAGCTGTTTTTT
CASGLVLVAGYAGELFF
>TRBV29-1|TRBD1|TRBJ2-1|NA
TGCAGCGGGACAGGGCCGTACAATGAGCAGTTCTTC
CSGTGPYNEQFF
>TRBV2|NA|TRBJ2-1|NA
TGTGCCAGCAGTGCCCCAGGGGGGAGGGAGCAGTTCTTC
CASSAPGGREQFF
>TRBV27|TRBD2|TRBJ2-1|NA
TGTGCCAGCGGCCGACTAGCCCGTGAAGATGAGCAGTTCTTC
CASGRLAREDEQFF
>TRBV6-5|NA|TRBJ2-1|NA
TGTGCCAGCAGTCATCTCCCGACAGAATACAATGAGCAGTTCTTC
CASSHLPTEYNEQFF
>TRBV6-6|TRBD2|TRBJ2-7|few
TGTGCCAGCGGTGCGGGAGTCATCTACGAGCAGTACTTC
CASGAGVIYEQYF
>TRBV29-1|NA|TRBJ1-1|NA
TGCAGCGTCTTACAGGGATCATGGACTGAAGCTTTCTTT
CSVLQGSWTEAFF
>TRBV5-1|NA|TRBJ1-2|NA
TGCGCCAGCAGCTTGGGCGGGACGGGCTATGGCTACACCTTC
CASSLGGTGYGYTF
>TRBV6-1|NA|TRBJ2-7|NA
TGTGCCAGCAGGCAGGGCTACGAGCAGTACTTC
CASRQGYEQYF
>TRBV28|NA|TRBJ2-7|few
TGTGCCAGCAGGACCTCCGGGTCTCACGAGCAGTACTTC
CASRTSGSHEQYF
>TRBV30|NA|TRBJ1-1|NA
TGTGCCTGGCTGACAGGTTTGAACACTGAAGCTTTCTTT
CAWLTGLNTEAFF
>TRBV5-1|NA|TRBJ2-1|NA
TGCGCCAGCAGCTTTGACAATAACAATGAGCAGTTCTTC
CASSFDNNNEQFF
>TRBV29-1|TRBD2|TRBJ2-1|NA
TGCAGCGTTGAAGGTTTCGGCCTAGCGGGAGACTACAATGAGCAGTTCTTC
CSVEGFGLAGDYNEQFF
>TRBV5-1|TRBD1|TRBJ2-7|once
TGCGCCAGCAGCCCCCGTCCCGGGACAGGGAACCACGAGCAGTACTTC
CASSPRPGTGNHEQYF
>TRBV12-5|TRBD2|TRBJ2-3|NA
TGTGCTAGTGGATTCGGGACTAGCGAAGATACGCAGTATTTT
CASGFGTSEDTQYF
>TRBV11-2|NA|TRBJ2-1|NA
TGTGCCAGCAGCGCCGTCGGAGGGTACAATGAGCAGTTCTTC
CASSAVGGYNEQFF
>TRBV11-1|TRBD1|TRBJ1-2|NA
TGTGCCAGCATCTTACACGCTCAGTGGGACAGGAAAACTTCGTTTGGCTACACCTTC
CASILHAQWDRKTSFGYTF
>TRBV13|NA|TRBJ2-4|few
TGTGCCAGCAGCTTAGAACAGGACCTAGCCAAAAACATTCAGTACTTC
CASSLEQDLAKNIQYF